The 19 T cell receptor beta chains below come from one sample, sequenced in a study of T cells in Graves' hyperthyroidism and ophthalmopathy. Amplified TCR beta CDR3 regions came from RNA transcripts. A set of HTBI primers served as the primers for a first-round RT-PCR of the TCR CDR3. Using its own MiXCR run on the multiplex PCR reads, TCRdb lists one record per CDR3 protein. The table records fewer than 450,000 distinct CDR3 sequences, 17% of them present only once. Sequenced material: blood. Receptor source: a woman in her thirties with Graves' hyperthyroidism that later progressed to Graves' ophthalmopathy.

This clonotype was observed many times. The chain links TRBV3-1 to TRBJ2-1, with 7 positions matching TRBD2. Trimming removed 1 base from V and 8 bases from J; junction bases left unmatched: 14. The CDR3 totals 17 residues. The germline V gene has CDR1 LGHDT and CDR2 YNNKEL (reference sequence). The CDR3 DNA follows: TGTGCCAGCAGCCAAGGGGGCGGGAGTCGGTCTGGGGATGAGCAGTTCTTC. This codes for CASSQGGGSRSGDEQFF.

This clonotype was picked up a small number of times. J is TRBJ1-5 and V is TRBV15; D is ambiguous. V lost 0 bases and J 7 bases, leaving 13 bases between the germline ends. Germline V lookup: CDR1 LNHNV, CDR2 YYDKDF (reference sequence). This CDR3 has 15 amino acids. CDR3 in amino acids: CATSRDLGRKQPQHF. The CDR3 region has the DNA TGTGCCACCAGCAGAGATTTGGGCAGAAAGCAGCCCCAGCATTTT.

This clonotype was seen ten or more times. The V call is TRBV27, the J call TRBJ1-5; D is possibly TRBD1 (5 bases). CDR3 size: 13 residues. Trimming shortened V by 5 bases and J by 5 bases, and 10 bases separated the two germline ends. The V gene's germline CDR1 is MNHEY and CDR2 SMNVEV (reference sequence). The CDR3 DNA follows: TGTGCCAGCAGTAGAGGGGCAGATCAGCCCCAGCATTTT. This sequence encodes CASSRGADQPQHF.

This clonotype was seen ten or more times. This chain connects TRBV20-1 to TRBJ1-6, with unresolved D. Trimming stripped 1 base from V and 10 bases from J, with 17 bases between. Germline V gene data show CDR1 as DFQATT and CDR2 as SNEGSKA (reference sequence). This CDR3 has 15 amino acids. The CDR3, as DNA: TGCAGTGCTAGAGCTGGAGGCGGGCTAGGGTCACCCCTCCACTTT. This encodes CSARAGGGLGSPLHF.

The chain carries TRBV12-3 or TRBV12-4 and TRBJ1-1; the match to TRBD1 covers 7 bases. Trimming removed 2 bases from V and 4 bases from J; junction bases left unmatched: 4. The length of the CDR3 is 14 residues. CDR3 DNA sequence: TGTGCCAGCAGTTTAACTGACAGGGCCACTGAAGCTTTCTTT. Its protein product is CASSLTDRATEAFF.

This clonotype was seen a handful of times. V and J are TRBV5-1 and TRBJ1-2; no clear D. This CDR3 has 14 amino acids. V shed 3 bases and J shed 4 bases, with 13 bases lying between them. The germline V gene encodes CDR1 SGHRS and CDR2 YFSETQ. The CDR3 region has the DNA TGCGCCAGCAGCTCCCTCACGTATGGCTATGGCTACACCTTC. Residues: CASSSLTYGYGYTF.

This clonotype has at least ten counts. The chain has TRBV24-1 and TRBJ2-5, with 9 positions matching TRBD1. The CDR3 runs to 17 residues. V shed 3 bases and J 1 base; nucleotides not matched to a gene: 8. Germline lookup yields CDR1 KGHDR and CDR2 SFDVKD. The CDR3 DNA sequence: TGTGCCACCAGTGATACGTTGGGACAGGGATTCCAAGAGACCCAGTACTTC. It specifies CATSDTLGQGFQETQYF.

Ten or more counts support this clonotype. This chain uses TRBV13 with TRBJ1-3; no clear D. Germline V CDR1 and CDR2: PRHDT, FYEKMQ (reference sequence). The length of the CDR3 is 11 residues. V shed 5 bases and J shed 3 bases, with 2 bases lying between them. CDR3 in amino acids: CASSNGNTIYF. CDR3 in DNA: TGTGCCAGCAGCAATGGAAACACCATATATTTT.

This clonotype was found a few times. This sequence joins TRBV20-1 and TRBJ2-3; TRBD2 matches at 7 bases. CDR3 length equals 18 residues. The germline CDR1 and CDR2 sequences are DFQATT and SNEGSKA (reference sequence). Trimming at V came to 0 bases and at J to 1 base, leaving 13 bases not matched to a gene. CDR3 sequence reads: CSARDRWGRARGTDTQYF. Written as DNA, the CDR3 is TGCAGTGCTAGAGATCGGTGGGGGAGGGCTAGGGGCACAGATACGCAGTATTTT.

On this clonotype: A read error may be the cause here, since a much bigger clone is one base away. V usage is TRBV12-3 or TRBV12-4 and J usage is TRBJ2-1; a possible D gene is TRBD2 (5 bases). The CDR3 length is 13 residues. Trimming cost V 5 bases and J 6 bases, with 11 bases left between them. The CDR3 spells CASSTGLINEQFF. CDR3 DNA: TGTGCCAGCAGTACTGGACTGATCAATGAGCAGTTCTTC.

This clonotype appeared a few times. The rearrangement links TRBV11-2 to TRBJ2-6, with TRBD1 matching over 9 bases. V was pared by 5 bases and J by 2 bases, with 4 bases of the junction left unmatched. The germline V gene has CDR1 SGHAT and CDR2 FQNNGV. The CDR3 contains 16 residues. CDR3 nucleotides: TGTGCCAGCAGCATCACAGGGGGCGCTGGGGCCAACGTCCTGACTTTC. It translates to CASSITGGAGANVLTF.

This clonotype was counted ten times or more. This chain uses TRBV11-2 with TRBJ2-7, with 9 bases matching TRBD2. With 1 base clipped from V and 5 bases from J, the junction kept 9 bases outside the gene matches. The CDR3 has 16 amino acids. In germline, CDR1 is SGHAT, CDR2 FQNNGV. The CDR3 DNA sequence: TGTGCCAGCAGCTTAGTCTTCACTAGCGGGTCCCACGAGCAGTACTTC. Its protein product is CASSLVFTSGSHEQYF.

This clonotype was picked up many times. CDR3 bases: TGTGCCACCTCGGGGCTAGCGGGTGTTTACAATGAGCAGTTCTTC. This sequence encodes CATSGLAGVYNEQFF. This chain links TRBV28 with TRBJ2-1, with TRBD2 matching 8 bases. With 10 bases clipped from V and 4 bases from J, the junction kept 12 bases outside the gene matches. Germline CDR1 and CDR2: MDHEN and SYDVKM. CDR3 length: 15 residues.

This clonotype was seen once. J is TRBJ2-3 and V is TRBV20-1; TRBD2 matches at 12 bases. V lost 1 base and J lost 6; bases outside the gene matches: 11. CDR3 length equals 17 residues. The germline V gene has CDR1 DFQATT and CDR2 SNEGSKA (reference sequence). CDR3 sequence reads: CSARARLAGGPQDTQYF. The CDR3, as DNA: TGCAGTGCTAGAGCGCGGCTAGCGGGGGGGCCTCAGGATACGCAGTATTTT.

This rearrangement joins TRBV4-1 to TRBJ2-3; 7 bases are shared with TRBD1. Per germline, CDR1 MGHRA and CDR2 YSYEKL. Losses at the gene ends were 1 base for V and 4 bases for J; bases not matched to a gene: 11. The CDR3 is made up of 17 amino acids. The DNA of the CDR3 is TGCGCCAGCAGCCAAGCTACCAACAGGGGATTAGCAGATACGCAGTATTTT. Amino acids: CASSQATNRGLADTQYF.

The sample holds a few counts of this clonotype. This chain joins TRBV20-1 and TRBJ2-3; D gene ambiguous. CDR1 is DFQATT and CDR2 is SNEGSKA in the germline V gene (reference sequence). V lost 3 bases to trimming and J lost 1 base, with 8 bases between them. The CDR3 loop spans 13 amino acids. CDR3 coding DNA: TGCAGTGCTAGGGTACGTGGCACAGATACGCAGTATTTT. Translated, it gives CSARVRGTDTQYF.

The sample holds many counts of this clonotype. The gene calls are TRBV2 and TRBJ1-4; 8 nucleotides match TRBD1. The CDR3 is made up of 15 amino acids. V was pared by 1 base and J by 5 bases, with 3 bases of the junction left unmatched. Germline CDR1 SNHLY, CDR2 FYNNEI. The CDR3 coding sequence is TGTGCCAGCAGTGAAGAGGCAGGGGGCAATGAAAAACTGTTTTTT. Its protein is CASSEEAGGNEKLFF. Supplemented by reference TRBV2 and TRBJ1-4, the full variable domain reads EPEVTQTPSHQVTQMGQEVILRCVPISNHLYFYWYRQILGQKVEFLVSFYNNEISEKSEIFDDQFSVERPDGSNFTLKIRSTKLEDSAMYFCASSEEAGGNEKLFFGSGTQLSVL.

This clonotype was seen at least ten times. This rearrangement joins TRBV12-3 or TRBV12-4 to TRBJ2-3; D ambiguous. The CDR3 has 13 residues. Between the trimmed V and J ends, which lost 4 bases and 2 bases, there was a span of 7 bases. CDR3 DNA: TGTGCCAGCAGTTCCCATAACACAGATACGCAGTATTTT. Its protein is CASSSHNTDTQYF.

The chain combines TRBV5-6 with TRBJ2-7; 8 bases agree with TRBD1. CDR1 is SGHDT, CDR2 YYEEEE, per germline. The CDR3 spans 16 residues. The ends lost 4 bases at V and 0 bases at J; junction bases unmatched: 9. Here the CDR3 DNA reads TGTGCCAGCAGCAAAAGACAGGGGTGGGACTCCTACGAGCAGTACTTC. This encodes CASSKRQGWDSYEQYF.